These 22 T cell receptor beta chains were sequenced from one sample in a study of blood T cells in healthy people across ages. With a J-beta primer mix and a sample-barcoded 5' primer, a second PCR ran about 7 to 12 cycles. From the 5' RACE reads, TCRdb called clonotypes with MiXCR, one entry per CDR3 protein. The profile shows roughly 1,500,000 distinct CDR3 sequences, 42% of them singletons. Specimen: blood. These receptors all stem from a woman aged 18-29 years in good health.

This clonotype has more than one count but fewer than ten. The chain is built from TRBV10-3 and TRBJ2-3; 10 bases map to TRBD2. This CDR3 comprises 17 residues. Germline V gives CDR1 ENHRY, CDR2 SYGVKD. Trimming cost V 10 bases and J 3 bases; bases outside gene matches: 16. For the CDR3, the DNA is TGTGCCACTTCCGGCGACCTAGCGGGAGCCGGTACAGATACGCAGTATTTT. Amino acids: CATSGDLAGAGTDTQYF.

This clonotype was seen a handful of times. V is TRBV7-2 and J is TRBJ1-2; TRBD1 matches at 7 bases. This CDR3 has 14 amino acids. The V gene end was trimmed by 5 bases and the J gene end by 4 bases; junction bases not matched to a gene: 7. CDR1 is SGHTA and CDR2 is FQGNSA in the germline V gene. The CDR3 sequence is CASSDLGTAYGYTF. The CDR3 DNA reads as TGTGCCAGCAGCGACCTCGGGACAGCCTATGGCTACACCTTC.

V gene TRBV4-1 combines with J gene TRBJ1-1; D gene unclear. Trimming took off 4 bases at V and 0 bases at J, with 12 bases between the two ends. This CDR3 has 15 residues. Germline CDR1 MGHRA, CDR2 YSYEKL. CDR3 sequence: CASSPPGRLNTEAFF. CDR3 nucleotides: TGCGCCAGCAGCCCCCCCGGGCGACTGAACACTGAAGCTTTCTTT.

The chain uses TRBV9 and TRBJ2-3; D possibly matches TRBD1 or TRBD2 (5 bases each). Germline CDR1 reads SGDLS; CDR2 reads YYNGEE. CDR3 length: 15 amino acids. Deletions cut 4 bases from V and 5 bases from J, with 17 bases between. CDR3 region: CASSPGGTIGDTQYF. The DNA of the CDR3 is TGTGCCAGCAGCCCTGGGGGAACCATCGGAGATACGCAGTATTTT.

The chain has TRBV6-5 and TRBJ2-3, with TRBD2 as a possible D gene (5 bases). This CDR3 spans 14 amino acids. Trimming stripped 4 bases from V and 4 bases from J, with 12 bases between. The germline gives CDR1 MNHEY, CDR2 SVGAGI. CDR3 coding DNA: TGTGCCAGCAGTTTCGGGCCCGGGGCAGATACGCAGTATTTT. It codes for CASSFGPGADTQYF.

This clonotype showed up just a few times. This chain links TRBV2 with TRBJ2-3; D gene uncertain. The V gene's germline CDR1 is SNHLY and CDR2 FYNNEI. The V and J ends lost 7 bases and 5 bases respectively, with 19 bases between them. This CDR3 comprises 15 residues. The CDR3 protein is CASTPGLTAVDTQYF. CDR3 in DNA: TGTGCCAGCACCCCCGGGCTAACCGCGGTAGATACGCAGTATTTT. Together with reference TRBV2 and TRBJ2-3, the CDR3 gives the full variable domain: EPEVTQTPSHQVTQMGQEVILRCVPISNHLYFYWYRQILGQKVEFLVSFYNNEISEKSEIFDDQFSVERPDGSNFTLKIRSTKLEDSAMYFCASTPGLTAVDTQYFGPGTRLTVL.

This clonotype was detected a few times. The chain links TRBV7-2 to TRBJ2-7; TRBD2 matches at 11 bases. Germline V lookup: CDR1 SGHTA, CDR2 FQGNSA. V was pared by 5 bases and J by 3 bases, with 18 bases of the junction left unmatched. The CDR3 has 19 residues. The CDR3 coding sequence is TGTGCCAGCAGCCCAAACTTACTGCCGGGACTAGCGGAGTACTACGAGCAGTACTTC. Translating it yields CASSPNLLPGLAEYYEQYF.

This chain joins TRBV6-2 or TRBV6-3 and TRBJ2-3; TRBD2 matches 7 bases. This CDR3 region has 12 residues. The ends lost 6 bases at V and 7 bases at J; junction bases unmatched: 4. Germline V gene data show CDR1 as MNHEY and CDR2 as SVGEGT. The CDR3 sequence: CASSQAGNTQYF. CDR3 DNA: TGTGCCAGCAGCCAAGCGGGAAATACGCAGTATTTT.

This clonotype has just a few counts. The chain combines TRBV7-2 with TRBJ2-7; a weak D match, TRBD1 (5 bases). The length of the CDR3 is 17 residues. The ends were cut back, 1 base at V and 3 bases at J, with 19 bases in the middle. CDR1 is SGHTA and CDR2 is FQGNSA in the germline V gene. CDR3 sequence reads: CASSLGRQGQLFYEQYF. The CDR3 nucleotides are TGTGCCAGCAGCTTAGGTCGGCAGGGTCAATTGTTCTACGAGCAGTACTTC.

The chain is built from TRBV7-9 and TRBJ2-7, with D maybe TRBD1 (6 bases). The CDR3 covers 14 residues. Trimming removed 2 bases from V and 3 bases from J, with 11 bases in between. Germline CDR1 reads SEHNR; CDR2 reads FQNEAQ (reference sequence). The CDR3 region is CASSLRGQNYEQYF. The CDR3 DNA follows: TGTGCCAGCAGCTTACGAGGACAGAACTACGAGCAGTACTTC.

The chain links TRBV10-2 to TRBJ1-6; no reliable D call. CDR3 length equals 12 residues. Trimming shortened V by 6 bases and J by 14 bases, and 14 bases separated the two germline ends. Germline lookup yields CDR1 WSHSY and CDR2 SAAADI. CDR3 amino acids: CASSDTPEALHF. CDR3 sequence (DNA): TGCGCCAGCAGCGACACCCCAGAGGCCCTCCACTTT.

In its sample, this clonotype was seen many times. The chain carries TRBV7-2 and TRBJ2-3; D uncertain. Germline CDR1 reads SGHTA; CDR2 reads FQGNSA. Trimming took off 5 bases at V and 5 bases at J, with 8 bases between the two ends. This CDR3 comprises 12 residues. CDR3 residues: CASSLRLDTQYF. In DNA form, the CDR3 reads TGTGCCAGCAGCCTCCGTTTAGATACGCAGTATTTT.

Only a few counts were recorded for this clonotype. V usage is TRBV2 and J usage is TRBJ2-3; the D is unclear. CDR1 and CDR2 (germline): SNHLY, FYNNEI. Trimming shortened V by 6 bases and J by 3 bases, and 10 bases separated the two germline ends. The CDR3 sequence is 13 residues long. Here the CDR3 reads CASRLLETDTQYF. CDR3 nucleotide sequence: TGTGCCAGCAGGCTTCTAGAGACAGATACGCAGTATTTT.

The J gene is TRBJ2-6, the V gene TRBV5-1, with D perhaps given as TRBD1 or TRBD2 (5 bases each). The germline CDR1 and CDR2 sequences are SGHRS and YFSETQ. The CDR3 consists of 17 residues. Trimming took off 0 bases at V and 0 bases at J, with 10 bases between the two ends. This CDR3 reads CASSLDGAISGANVLTF. CDR3 in DNA: TGCGCCAGCAGCTTGGACGGGGCAATCTCTGGGGCCAACGTCCTGACTTTC.

The J gene is TRBJ2-3, the V gene TRBV18; the match to TRBD2 covers 8 bases. There are 15 residues in the CDR3. The V and J ends lost 5 bases and 4 bases, in that order; junction bases with no gene match: 8. In germline, CDR1 is KGHSH, CDR2 LQKENI. In DNA form, the CDR3 reads TGTGCCAGCTCATCGGGACTAGTAACTTCAGATACGCAGTATTTT. It codes for CASSSGLVTSDTQYF.

This chain joins TRBV12-5 and TRBJ2-2; D is possibly TRBD2 (7 bases). Deletions cut 1 base from V and 1 base from J, with 16 bases between. Germline V gene sequence: CDR1 LGHNT, CDR2 FRNRAP. The length of the CDR3 is 18 residues. DNA for the CDR3: TGTGCTAGTGGTTTGGACCCCTGGGGGGGCATGAACACCGGGGAGCTGTTTTTT. Translation gives CASGLDPWGGMNTGELFF.

The chain carries TRBV14 and TRBJ1-1, with D tentatively TRBD1 (5 bases). The ends were cut back, 0 bases at V and 11 bases at J, with 10 bases in the middle. The germline V gene has CDR1 SGHDN and CDR2 FVKESK. CDR3 length: 12 amino acids. The CDR3 sequence: CASSQDRVGAFF. The CDR3 nucleotides read TGTGCCAGCAGCCAAGACAGGGTGGGTGCTTTCTTT.

This clonotype was seen a handful of times. This chain links TRBV4-1 with TRBJ2-5; D not certain. The CDR3 loop spans 14 amino acids. Germline V gives CDR1 MGHRA, CDR2 YSYEKL. V was clipped by 0 bases and J by 11 bases, with 16 bases between them. The CDR3 reads CASSQDPSYNEQYF. Written as DNA, the CDR3 is TGCGCCAGCAGCCAAGATCCCAGTTACAATGAGCAGTACTTC.

The rearrangement links TRBV6-1 to TRBJ2-3; D possibly corresponds to TRBD2 (5 bases). The germline gives CDR1 MNHNS, CDR2 SASEGT. The CDR3 has 12 amino acids. V lost 8 bases, J lost 4 bases, and 10 bases lay in between. The CDR3 loop is CASGSVADTQYF. In nucleotides, the CDR3 is TGTGCCAGCGGTAGCGTGGCAGATACGCAGTATTTT.

The chain employs TRBV10-1 and TRBJ2-7; D ambiguous. Germline V lookup: CDR1 WNHNN, CDR2 SYGVQD (reference sequence). Trimming removed 10 bases from V and 1 base from J, with 8 bases in between. The CDR3 has 11 amino acids. CDR3 sequence (DNA): TGCGCCAAAAACCGGTCCTACGAGCAGTACTTC. Its protein is CAKNRSYEQYF.

This clonotype has just a few counts. The J gene is TRBJ2-7, the V gene TRBV4-1; 10 nucleotides match TRBD2. CDR1 is MGHRA and CDR2 is YSYEKL in the germline V gene. Trimming at V came to 1 base and at J to 0 bases, leaving 6 bases not matched to a gene. The CDR3 is made up of 17 amino acids. The CDR3 DNA reads as TGCGCCAGCAGCCAAGTAGTGGGGACTAGCGCCTCCTACGAGCAGTACTTC. Its protein product is CASSQVVGTSASYEQYF.

The gene calls are TRBV7-2 and TRBJ1-4; 8 nucleotides align to TRBD1. Germline V gene lookup returns CDR1 SGHTA and CDR2 FQGNSA. This CDR3 region has 15 residues. Trimming took 1 base from V and 5 from J; bases not matched to a gene: 3. The DNA for the CDR3 is TGTGCCAGCAGCTTAGTCCGGACAGGGAATGAAAAACTGTTTTTT. Amino acids: CASSLVRTGNEKLFF.